One and the same sample provided the 16 T cell receptor beta chains below, sequenced in a study of somatic mutations in cytotoxic T cells in rheumatoid arthritis (dated by TCRdb to the late 2010s). Library preparation used the immunoSEQ multiplex PCR assay. The immuneACCESS repertoire file appears here via TCRdb, limited to in-frame rearrangements. These files lack a portion of the clones; in checked studies, under half of the deficit traces to unresolved V genes, and the cause of the others is not known. For this sample there are about 12,000 clones; roughly four fifths appear just once. The biggest ten clones account for approximately 10% of the sample. Material: CD8+ T cells sorted from blood. These receptors all come from a woman aged 40 to 50 in good health.

The rearrangement links TRBV2 to TRBJ2-7; TRBD2 matches at 7 bases. The germline gives CDR1 SNHLY, CDR2 FYNNEI. With V trimmed by 11 bases and J by 0 bases, 7 bases remained unmatched. This CDR3 region has 13 residues. Here the CDR3 DNA reads TGTGCCTCTGGGGGGGTGTCCTCCTACGAGCAGTACTTC. Protein sequence: CASGGVSSYEQYF.

The chain uses TRBV28 and TRBJ2-7; D is perhaps TRBD1 or TRBD2 (5 bases each). The CDR3 has 16 residues. V dropped 5 bases and J dropped 5 bases, with 22 bases sitting between them. Germline CDR1 reads MDHEN; CDR2 reads SYDVKM. CDR3 region: CASSREQDRAWDEQYF. CDR3 bases: TGTGCCAGCAGTCGGGAACAGGACCGGGCTTGGGACGAGCAGTACTTC.

The CDR3 DNA sequence: TGTGCCAGCAGTTACTCACCAGGGTCCTATGGCTACACCTTC. Protein product: CASSYSPGSYGYTF. The chain is built from TRBV6-5 and TRBJ1-2; D is possibly TRBD1 (5 bases). V dropped 0 bases and J dropped 4 bases, with 9 bases sitting between them. Germline CDR1 reads MNHEY; CDR2 reads SVGAGI. The length of the CDR3 is 14 residues.

This clone was seen a handful of times. The V and J genes are TRBV7-9 and TRBJ1-4, with D perhaps matching TRBD1 (5 bases). The CDR3 runs to 15 residues. With 0 bases removed from V and 6 bases from J, the gap between germline ends came to 11 bases. Germline V gene sequence: CDR1 SEHNR, CDR2 FQNEAQ (reference sequence). The CDR3 protein is CASSLATWGDEKLFF. CDR3 DNA sequence: TGTGCCAGCAGCTTAGCTACTTGGGGGGATGAAAAACTGTTTTTT. Drawing the rest from reference TRBV7-9 and TRBJ1-4, the complete variable domain is DTGVSQNPRHKITKRGQNVTFRCDPISEHNRLYWYRQTLGQGPEFLTYFQNEAQLEKSRLLSDRFSAERPKGSFSTLEIQRTEQGDSAMYLCASSLATWGDEKLFFGSGTQLSVL.

The CDR3 region has the DNA TGTGCCAGCAGCTCTCCCCGGGACAACACAGATACGCAGTATTTT. Translated, it gives CASSSPRDNTDTQYF. This rearrangement joins TRBV11-2 to TRBJ2-3, with D perhaps matching TRBD1 (6 bases). CDR1 and CDR2 (germline): SGHAT, FQNNGV. With 4 bases removed from V and 2 bases from J, the gap between germline ends came to 13 bases. The CDR3 sequence is 15 residues long.

CDR3 sequence reads: CASSLHVRERDNEQFF. DNA of the CDR3: TGTGCCAGCAGCTTACATGTCCGGGAGAGGGACAATGAGCAGTTCTTC. V is TRBV7-2 and J is TRBJ2-1; TRBD2 might be the D (6 bases). With 2 bases removed from V and 5 bases from J, the gap between germline ends came to 16 bases. CDR3 length: 16 amino acids. The germline gives CDR1 SGHTA, CDR2 FQGNSA. Combining the CDR3 with reference TRBV7-2 and TRBJ2-1 gives the whole variable domain GAGVSQSPSNKVTEKGKDVELRCDPISGHTALYWYRQSLGQGLEFLIYFQGNSAPDKSGLPSDRFSAERTGGSVSTLTIQRTQQEDSAVYLCASSLHVRERDNEQFFGPGTRLTVL.

The V call is TRBV15, the J call TRBJ1-3; 7 nucleotides match TRBD1. The trim removed 0 bases at V and 3 bases at J, leaving 5 bases unmatched. This CDR3 comprises 16 residues. Per germline, CDR1 LNHNV and CDR2 YYDKDF (reference sequence). CDR3: CATSRDQGGGGNTIYF. The CDR3 DNA sequence: TGTGCCACCAGCAGAGATCAGGGGGGGGGTGGAAACACCATATATTTT.

This clone is classed as medium-sized. V usage is TRBV6-1 and J usage is TRBJ2-7; possibly TRBD2 for D (5 bases). Trimming stripped 2 bases from V and 10 bases from J, with 12 bases between. Germline V lookup: CDR1 MNHNS, CDR2 SASEGT. The CDR3 totals 12 residues. As DNA, the CDR3 is TGTGCCAGCAGTGAATTGGGAGCGGAACAGTACGTC. Translating gives CASSELGAEQYV.

This clone came up once. This chain uses TRBV28 with TRBJ1-1; D may be TRBD1 (6 bases). Per the germline V gene, CDR1 is MDHEN and CDR2 is SYDVKM. CDR3 size: 14 residues. The ends were cut back, 4 bases at V and 0 bases at J, with 9 bases in the middle. The CDR3 protein is CASSSGQLNTEAFF. The CDR3, as DNA: TGTGCCAGCAGTTCCGGACAGTTGAACACTGAAGCTTTCTTT.

CDR3 DNA: TGTGCCAGCAGTGACAGCAGCACCGGGGAGCTGTTTTTT. This gives the protein CASSDSSTGELFF. The V and J genes are TRBV6-4 and TRBJ2-2; D unclear. The CDR3 is 13 amino acids. Germline CDR1 MRHNA, CDR2 SNTAGT. With 2 bases removed from V and 4 bases from J, the gap between germline ends came to 5 bases.

The CDR3 here is CASSSGGRNTEAFF. CDR3 coding DNA: TGTGCCAGCAGCTCCGGGGGCAGGAACACTGAAGCTTTCTTT. The chain combines TRBV13 with TRBJ1-1, with a weak D call TRBD1 (6 bases). This CDR3 is 14 amino acids long. Germline V gives CDR1 PRHDT, CDR2 FYEKMQ (reference sequence). The germline V and J ends were trimmed by 4 bases and 1 base, with 10 bases remaining between them.

The rearrangement uses TRBV5-8 and TRBJ1-5, with D possibly matching TRBD1 (6 bases). Germline values: CDR1 SGHTS, CDR2 YDEGEE. V dropped 3 bases and J dropped 7 bases, with 8 bases sitting between them. CDR3 size: 12 residues. Here the CDR3 reads CASSSGDQPQHF. CDR3 sequence (DNA): TGTGCCAGCAGCTCAGGGGACCAGCCCCAGCATTTT.

J is TRBJ2-3 and V is TRBV13; 15 bases agree with TRBD2. V lost 2 bases, J lost 5 bases, and 2 bases stayed unmatched. The V gene's germline CDR1 is PRHDT and CDR2 FYEKMQ (reference sequence). CDR3 length: 16 residues. This chain's CDR3 is CASSLRTSGRGDTQYF. CDR3 nucleotides: TGTGCCAGCAGCTTAAGGACTAGCGGGAGGGGAGATACGCAGTATTTT.

V gene TRBV18 combines with J gene TRBJ2-1; D not resolved. V was cut by 3 bases and J by 6 bases, with 21 bases left in between. The CDR3 sequence is 17 residues long. Per the germline V gene, CDR1 is KGHSH and CDR2 is LQKENI. This CDR3 reads CASSPSERSHPGNEQFF. DNA of the CDR3: TGTGCCAGCTCACCTTCGGAGCGTTCCCACCCCGGCAATGAGCAGTTCTTC.

This chain links TRBV6-5 with TRBJ1-4; 7 nucleotides line up with TRBD1. The CDR3 is made up of 15 amino acids. Trimming cost V 6 bases and J 8 bases; bases outside gene matches: 12. Germline V CDR1 and CDR2: MNHEY, SVGAGI. The CDR3 region is CASRRTGGIGEKLFF. The CDR3 DNA is TGTGCCAGCAGGCGGACAGGTGGCATTGGGGAAAAACTGTTTTTT.

The chain employs TRBV7-2 and TRBJ2-1; D gene ambiguous. Germline CDR1 reads SGHTA; CDR2 reads FQGNSA. V was cut by 3 bases and J by 2 bases, with 5 bases left in between. This CDR3 comprises 13 residues. The CDR3 DNA reads TGTGCCAGCAGCTTTTCAACCTACAATGAGCAGTTCTTC. It encodes CASSFSTYNEQFF.